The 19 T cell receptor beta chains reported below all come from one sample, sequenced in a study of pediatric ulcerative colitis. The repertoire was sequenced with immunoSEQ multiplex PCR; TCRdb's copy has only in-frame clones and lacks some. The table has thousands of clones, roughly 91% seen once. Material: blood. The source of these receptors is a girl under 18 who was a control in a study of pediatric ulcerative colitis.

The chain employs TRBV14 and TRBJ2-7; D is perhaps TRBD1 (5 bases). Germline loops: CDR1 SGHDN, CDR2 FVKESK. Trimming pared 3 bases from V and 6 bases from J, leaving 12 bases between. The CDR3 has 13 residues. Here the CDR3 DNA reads TGTGCCAGCAGCCAGAGCAGGGAAACCGAGCAGTACTTC. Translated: CASSQSRETEQYF.

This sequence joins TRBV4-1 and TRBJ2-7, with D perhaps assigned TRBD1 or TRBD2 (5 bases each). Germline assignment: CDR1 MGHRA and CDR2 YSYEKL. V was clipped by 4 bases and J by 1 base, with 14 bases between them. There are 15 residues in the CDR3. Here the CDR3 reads CASSRGTDGSYEQYF. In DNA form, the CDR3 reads TGCGCCAGCAGCCGGGGGACGGACGGATCCTACGAGCAGTACTTC.

CDR3 DNA: TGTGCCACTGGCCGGAGGAGCACAGATACGCAGTATTTT. It specifies CATGRRSTDTQYF. The rearrangement joins TRBV11-2 to TRBJ2-3; possible D gene TRBD2, 5 bases. Trimming took off 10 bases at V and 0 bases at J, with 11 bases between the two ends. Per germline, CDR1 SGHAT and CDR2 FQNNGV. The CDR3 consists of 13 residues.

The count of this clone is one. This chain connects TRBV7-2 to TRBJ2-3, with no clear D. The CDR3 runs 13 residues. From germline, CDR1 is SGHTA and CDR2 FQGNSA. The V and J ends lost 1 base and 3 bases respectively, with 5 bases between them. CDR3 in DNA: TGTGCCAGCAGCTTAGAGAGGACAGATACGCAGTATTTT. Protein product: CASSLERTDTQYF. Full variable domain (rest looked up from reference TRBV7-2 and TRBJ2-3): GAGVSQSPSNKVTEKGKDVELRCDPISGHTALYWYRQSLGQGLEFLIYFQGNSAPDKSGLPSDRFSAERTGGSVSTLTIQRTQQEDSAVYLCASSLERTDTQYFGPGTRLTVL.

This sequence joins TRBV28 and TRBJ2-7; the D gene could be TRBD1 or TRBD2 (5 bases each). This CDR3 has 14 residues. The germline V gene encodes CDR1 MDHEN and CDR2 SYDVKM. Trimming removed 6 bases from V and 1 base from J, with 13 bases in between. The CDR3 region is CASSPGTGSYEQYF. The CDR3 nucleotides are TGTGCCAGCAGCCCGGGGACGGGTTCCTACGAGCAGTACTTC.

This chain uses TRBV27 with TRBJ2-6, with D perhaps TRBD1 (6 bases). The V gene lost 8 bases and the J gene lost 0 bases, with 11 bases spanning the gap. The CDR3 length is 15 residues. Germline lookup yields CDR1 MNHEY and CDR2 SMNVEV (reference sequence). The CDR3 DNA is TGTGCCAGCCGGGACACTTACTCTGGGGCCAACGTCCTGACTTTC. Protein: CASRDTYSGANVLTF.

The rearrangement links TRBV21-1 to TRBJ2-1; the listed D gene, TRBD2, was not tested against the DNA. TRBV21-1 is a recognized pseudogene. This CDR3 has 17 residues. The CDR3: CASSKVVSGMGRNEQFF. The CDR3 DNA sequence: TGTGCCAGCAGCAAAGTAGTTTCAGGGATGGGGAGGAATGAGCAGTTCTTC.

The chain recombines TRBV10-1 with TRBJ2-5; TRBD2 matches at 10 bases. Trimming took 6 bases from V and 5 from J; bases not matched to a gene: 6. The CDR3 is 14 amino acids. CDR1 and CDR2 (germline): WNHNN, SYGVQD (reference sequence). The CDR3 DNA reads TGCGCCAGCAGCCCTAGCGGGAGTACGGAGACCCAGTACTTC. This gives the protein CASSPSGSTETQYF.

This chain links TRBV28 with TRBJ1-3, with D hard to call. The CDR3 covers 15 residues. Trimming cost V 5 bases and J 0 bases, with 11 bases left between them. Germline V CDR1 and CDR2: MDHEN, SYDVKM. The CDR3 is CASSLIRASGNTIYF. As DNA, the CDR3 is TGTGCCAGCAGTCTCATTAGGGCCTCTGGAAACACCATATATTTT.

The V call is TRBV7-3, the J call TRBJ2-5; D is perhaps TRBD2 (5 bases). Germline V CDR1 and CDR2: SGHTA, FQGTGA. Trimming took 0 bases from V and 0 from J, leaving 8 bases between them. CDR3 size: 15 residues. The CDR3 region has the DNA TGTGCCAGCAGCTTAACGGGAGCGTACCAAGAGACCCAGTACTTC. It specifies CASSLTGAYQETQYF. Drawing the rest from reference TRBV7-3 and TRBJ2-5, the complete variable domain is GAGVSQTPSNKVTEKGKYVELRCDPISGHTALYWYRQSLGQGPEFLIYFQGTGAADDSGLPNDRFFAVRPEGSVSTLKIQRTERGDSAVYLCASSLTGAYQETQYFGPGTRLLVL.

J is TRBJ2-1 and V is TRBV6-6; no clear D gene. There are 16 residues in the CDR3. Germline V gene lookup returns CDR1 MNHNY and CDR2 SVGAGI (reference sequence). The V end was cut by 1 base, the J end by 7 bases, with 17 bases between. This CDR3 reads CASSYFGPGKGNEQFF. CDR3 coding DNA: TGTGCCAGCAGTTACTTTGGGCCGGGCAAAGGGAATGAGCAGTTCTTC.

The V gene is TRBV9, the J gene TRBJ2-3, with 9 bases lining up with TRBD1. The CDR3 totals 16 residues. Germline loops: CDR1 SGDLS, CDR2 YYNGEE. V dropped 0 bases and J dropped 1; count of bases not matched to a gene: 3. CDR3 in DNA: TGTGCCAGCAGCGTAGCGAGGACAGGGGGCACAGATACGCAGTATTTT. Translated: CASSVARTGGTDTQYF. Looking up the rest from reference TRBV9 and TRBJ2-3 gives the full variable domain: DSGVTQTPKHLITATGQRVTLRCSPRSGDLSVYWYQQSLDQGLQFLIQYYNGEERAKGNILERFSAQQFPDLHSELNLSSLELGDSALYFCASSVARTGGTDTQYFGPGTRLTVL.

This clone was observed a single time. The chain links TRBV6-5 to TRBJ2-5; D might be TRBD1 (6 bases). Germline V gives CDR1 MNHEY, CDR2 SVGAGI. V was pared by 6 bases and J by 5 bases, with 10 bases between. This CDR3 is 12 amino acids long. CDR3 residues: CASRSRGETQYF. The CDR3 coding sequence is TGTGCCAGCAGGAGTAGGGGGGAGACCCAGTACTTC.

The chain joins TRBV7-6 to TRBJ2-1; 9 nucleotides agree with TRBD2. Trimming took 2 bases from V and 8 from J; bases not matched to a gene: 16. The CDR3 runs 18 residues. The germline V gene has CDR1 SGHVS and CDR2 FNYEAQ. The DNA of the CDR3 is TGTGCCAGCAGCTTATTCGATAGCGGGAGAATAGTCTCCCATGAGCAGTTCTTC. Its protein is CASSLFDSGRIVSHEQFF.

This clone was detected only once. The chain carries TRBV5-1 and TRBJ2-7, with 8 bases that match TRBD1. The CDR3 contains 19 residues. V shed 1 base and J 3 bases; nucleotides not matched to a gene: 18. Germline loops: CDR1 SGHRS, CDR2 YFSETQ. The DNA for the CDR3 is TGCGCCAGCAGCTTGAGGTTGATTACCGGACAGGGTGGTAGCTACGAGCAGTACTTC. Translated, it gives CASSLRLITGQGGSYEQYF.

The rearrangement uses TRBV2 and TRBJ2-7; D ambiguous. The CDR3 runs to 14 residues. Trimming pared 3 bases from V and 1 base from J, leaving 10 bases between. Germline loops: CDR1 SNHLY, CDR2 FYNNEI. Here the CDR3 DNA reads TGTGCCAGCAGTGATCTTGATTTTTCCTACGAGCAGTACTTC. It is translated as CASSDLDFSYEQYF.

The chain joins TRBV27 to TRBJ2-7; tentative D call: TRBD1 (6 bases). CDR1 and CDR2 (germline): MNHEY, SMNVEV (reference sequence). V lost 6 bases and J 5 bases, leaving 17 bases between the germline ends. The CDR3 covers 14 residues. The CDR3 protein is CASRTTGTTHEQYF. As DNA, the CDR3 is TGTGCCAGCAGAACGACCGGGACAACCCACGAGCAGTACTTC.

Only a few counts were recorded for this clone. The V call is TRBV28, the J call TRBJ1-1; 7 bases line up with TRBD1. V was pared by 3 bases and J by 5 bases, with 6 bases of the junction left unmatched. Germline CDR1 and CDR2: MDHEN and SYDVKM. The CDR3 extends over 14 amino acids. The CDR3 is CASSFPTGRTEAFF. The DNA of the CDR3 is TGTGCCAGCAGTTTTCCGACAGGGAGGACTGAAGCTTTCTTT.

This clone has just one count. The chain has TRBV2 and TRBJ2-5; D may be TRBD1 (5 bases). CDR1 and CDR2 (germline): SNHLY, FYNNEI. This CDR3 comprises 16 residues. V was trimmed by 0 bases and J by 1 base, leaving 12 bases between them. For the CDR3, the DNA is TGTGCCAGCAGTGAAGCGTCCAGGGCCCCCCAAGAGACCCAGTACTTC. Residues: CASSEASRAPQETQYF. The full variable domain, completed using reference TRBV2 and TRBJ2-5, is EPEVTQTPSHQVTQMGQEVILRCVPISNHLYFYWYRQILGQKVEFLVSFYNNEISEKSEIFDDQFSVERPDGSNFTLKIRSTKLEDSAMYFCASSEASRAPQETQYFGPGTRLLVL.